This TCR beta chain was recovered during a study of PD-1 blockade in classical Hodgkin lymphoma. Overall study results and limits: Repertoire differences have undefined causes, possibly disease activity or prior therapy.

Time point reported: newly diagnosed, previously untreated cHL patient sample. This clone has only one observation. Its antigen is not known. Method: immunoSEQ multiplex PCR; TCRdb's copy keeps in-frame clones and lacks some. The sample lists 20,000 to 25,000 clones; roughly 94% were seen once. The receptor's source is a human donor with classical Hodgkin lymphoma. The sample consisted of peripheral blood mononuclear cells (PBMCs).

CDR3 amino acids: CASSFRTSGDYEQYF. The CDR3 coding sequence is TGTGCCAGCAGCTTTCGGACTAGCGGGGACTACGAGCAGTACTTC. The genes are TRBV4-2 and TRBJ2-7, with 12 nucleotides matching TRBD2. V shed 5 bases, J shed 3 bases, and the junction held 5 bases outside the gene matches. CDR1 and CDR2 (germline): LGHNA, YNFKEQ. This CDR3 is built from 15 residues.